This is a list of T cell receptor beta chains from one sample in a study of blood T cell repertoires in COVID-19. Clones were sequenced by immunoSEQ multiplex PCR, and TCRdb holds only the in-frame ones, with some missing. The sample has some 150,000 clones; more than 75% are singletons. Sequences were obtained from peripheral blood. These receptors originate from a woman aged 50 to 65 with acute or convalescent COVID-19. Each CDR3 is given with its conserved first and last residue. The order of the fields is clone size, D gene, J gene, V gene, CDR3 DNA, CDR3 protein. D genes are given only for firm matches. Only part of the rows carry a size: once, few, many, or a class if the clone is expanded.

clone size: -
D gene: TRBD1
J gene: TRBJ2-5
V gene: TRBV3-1/TRBV3-2
CDR3 DNA: TGTGCCAGCAGCCAGGGACAGCCCCAACTTCAAGAGACCCAGTACTTC
CDR3 protein: CASSQGQPQLQETQYF

clone size: -
D gene: -
J gene: TRBJ2-3
V gene: TRBV4-2
CDR3 DNA: TGTGCCAGCAGTCAGGGATGGAGCACAGATACGCAGTATTTT
CDR3 protein: CASSQGWSTDTQYF

clone size: -
D gene: TRBD2
J gene: TRBJ2-1
V gene: TRBV7-3
CDR3 DNA: TGTGCCAGCAGCACTCAACCCAGCACGGGGGGACGGAATGAGCAGTTCTTC
CDR3 protein: CASSTQPSTGGRNEQFF

clone size: -
D gene: -
J gene: TRBJ1-2
V gene: TRBV5-4
CDR3 DNA: TGTGCCAGCAGCCACCGCAAGGAAGGGGGTATTGGCTACACCTTC
CDR3 protein: CASSHRKEGGIGYTF

clone size: few
D gene: -
J gene: TRBJ2-3
V gene: TRBV7-9
CDR3 DNA: TGTGCCAGCAGCAGTCCGTCGTTTACGGGCACAGATACGCAGTATTTT
CDR3 protein: CASSSPSFTGTDTQYF

clone size: -
D gene: -
J gene: TRBJ1-1
V gene: TRBV11-2
CDR3 DNA: TGTGCCAGCAGCTCCACAGCCCCGGGATTGAACACTGAAGCTTTCTTT
CDR3 protein: CASSSTAPGLNTEAFF

clone size: -
D gene: -
J gene: TRBJ1-2
V gene: TRBV25-1
CDR3 DNA: TGTGCCAGCAGTGAAGGTTCGGACAATCTCTATGGCTACACCTTC
CDR3 protein: CASSEGSDNLYGYTF

clone size: -
D gene: -
J gene: TRBJ1-2
V gene: TRBV27
CDR3 DNA: TGTGCCAGCAGTTTTGGGCCTCTCTATGGCTACACCTTC
CDR3 protein: CASSFGPLYGYTF

clone size: -
D gene: -
J gene: TRBJ2-3
V gene: TRBV24-1
CDR3 DNA: TGTGCCACCAGTGATTCGGCGCGGGACCCCTCCACGTTGGCTGATACGCAGTATTTT
CDR3 protein: CATSDSARDPSTLADTQYF

clone size: -
D gene: TRBD1
J gene: TRBJ2-2
V gene: TRBV7-9
CDR3 DNA: TGTGCCAGCAGCCACTTGGGCAGGGGGCGCGTGGACACCGGGGAGCTGTTTTTT
CDR3 protein: CASSHLGRGRVDTGELFF

clone size: once
D gene: -
J gene: TRBJ1-1
V gene: TRBV7-2
CDR3 DNA: TGTGCCAGCAGCCCTCAGGGTTCTGAAGCTTTCTTT
CDR3 protein: CASSPQGSEAFF